Listed below are T cell receptor beta chains from one sample, sequenced in a study of blood T cell repertoires in COVID-19. TCRdb's copy holds only in-frame clones and misses some; the assay was immunoSEQ multiplex PCR. The sample consists of around 68,000 clones, 87% of them appearing once. Sequenced sample: peripheral blood. These receptors were taken from a man between 50 and 59 years old with active COVID-19. CDR3s include the opening cysteine and the closing phenylalanine or tryptophan. The D gene is left open where the match is weak. Part of the rows lack a size; the others show once, few, many or a class for expanded clones.

>TRBJ1-2|NA|TRBV5-1|NA
CASSPGSGAGSSYGYTF
TGCGCCAGCAGCCCTGGCTCAGGGGCCGGATCCTCCTATGGCTACACCTTC
>TRBJ2-2|once|TRBV11-3|TRBD2
CASSFSGINTGELFF
TGTGCCAGCAGCTTTAGCGGGATTAACACCGGGGAGCTGTTTTTT
>TRBJ1-2|NA|TRBV9|TRBD1
CASSLATTGGYYGYTF
TGTGCCAGCAGCCTTGCCACGACAGGGGGCTACTATGGCTACACCTTC
>TRBJ2-7|NA|TRBV7-2|NA
CASSLARGAAAYEQYF
TGTGCCAGCAGCTTAGCCCGGGGGGCAGCGGCCTACGAGCAGTACTTC
>TRBJ2-2|NA|TRBV28|NA
CATRGDLRTGELFF
TGTGCCACCCGGGGTGACTTGAGGACCGGGGAGCTGTTTTTT
>TRBJ2-2|NA|TRBV18|NA
CASSLFSPDTGELFF
TGTGCCAGCTCACTTTTCAGTCCCGACACCGGGGAGCTGTTTTTT
>TRBJ2-1|NA|TRBV10-1|TRBD2
CASTGLAGGPGEQFF
TGCGCCAGCACCGGACTAGCGGGAGGGCCCGGTGAGCAGTTCTTC
>TRBJ2-7|few|TRBV2|NA
CASSGLTGWASYEQYF
TGTGCCAGCAGTGGTCTAACGGGGTGGGCCTCCTACGAGCAGTACTTC
>TRBJ2-5|NA|TRBV7-2|TRBD2
CASQSLGGRAGETQYF
TGTGCCAGCCAATCTCTTGGCGGGAGGGCCGGGGAGACCCAGTACTTC
>TRBJ1-5|NA|TRBV11-2|TRBD1
CASSFSTGQPQHF
TGTGCCAGCAGCTTTTCGACAGGGCAGCCCCAGCATTTT
>TRBJ1-1|NA|TRBV11-2|TRBD1
CASSTQQGASTEAFF
TGTGCCAGCAGCACTCAACAGGGGGCGAGCACTGAAGCTTTCTTT
>TRBJ1-2|NA|TRBV3-1/TRBV3-2|NA
CASSQGGGYYGYTF
TGTGCCAGCAGCCAAGGGGGAGGCTACTATGGCTACACCTTC
>TRBJ1-1|NA|TRBV29-1|NA
CSVIRPGDTEAFF
TGCAGCGTTATAAGACCGGGGGACACTGAAGCTTTCTTT
>TRBJ1-2|NA|TRBV3-1/TRBV3-2|TRBD1
CASSQLPGTANYGYTF
TGTGCCAGCAGCCAACTTCCCGGGACAGCTAACTATGGCTACACCTTC
>TRBJ2-1|NA|TRBV6-2/TRBV6-3|NA
CASSPLDRIYNEQFF
TGTGCCAGCAGTCCCCTCGACAGGATATACAATGAGCAGTTCTTC
>TRBJ1-1|NA|TRBV24-1|NA
CATRGGAGTEAFF
TGTGCCACCAGGGGGGGGGCAGGCACTGAAGCTTTCTTT
>TRBJ2-3|once|TRBV4-2|TRBD2
CASSQGATSGGKGTDTQYF
TGTGCCAGCAGCCAAGGGGCAACTAGCGGGGGGAAGGGAACAGATACGCAGTATTTT
>TRBJ1-1|NA|TRBV5-6|NA
CASSLSLNTEAFF
TGTGCCAGCAGCTTGTCGTTGAACACTGAAGCTTTCTTT
>TRBJ2-7|NA|TRBV6-5|TRBD1
CASSIGQGATYEQYF
TGTGCCAGCAGCATCGGACAGGGAGCAACCTACGAGCAGTACTTC
>TRBJ2-7|NA|TRBV6-5|NA
CASKERTSSYEQYF
TGTGCCAGCAAGGAAAGGACTTCTTCCTACGAGCAGTACTTC
>TRBJ1-4|few|TRBV7-9|NA
CASSLSRGATNEKLFF
TGTGCCAGCAGCTTGTCCAGGGGTGCAACTAATGAAAAACTGTTTTTT
>TRBJ2-1|NA|TRBV3-1/TRBV3-2|NA
CASMRLSYNEQFF
TGTGCCAGCATGAGGCTATCCTACAATGAGCAGTTCTTC
>TRBJ2-3|NA|TRBV18|NA
CASSPGRSTDTQYF
TGTGCCAGCTCACCCGGTAGAAGCACAGATACGCAGTATTTT
>TRBJ1-1|once|TRBV5-1|NA
CASTLSTEAFF
TGCGCCAGCACCCTTTCGACTGAAGCTTTCTTT
>TRBJ2-2|few|TRBV6-5|NA
CATCRGRTGELFF
TGTGCCACTTGCAGGGGTCGAACCGGGGAGCTGTTTTTT
>TRBJ2-3|NA|TRBV14|NA
CASSPISTDTQYF
TGTGCCAGCAGCCCAATCAGCACAGATACGCAGTATTTT
>TRBJ2-5|NA|TRBV5-1|TRBD2
CASSPFGGSSGGEVWTQYF
TGCGCCAGCAGCCCTTTCGGAGGGAGTAGCGGGGGAGAGGTTTGGACCCAGTACTTC
>TRBJ2-3|NA|TRBV28|TRBD1
CASSIGQGPQYF
TGTGCCAGCAGTATCGGACAGGGCCCGCAGTATTTT
>TRBJ2-3|NA|TRBV5-1|NA
CASSYLPSTDTQYF
TGCGCCAGCAGCTACTTACCAAGCACAGATACGCAGTATTTT
>TRBJ1-4|NA|TRBV5-1|TRBD1
CASSWPQGATDEKLFF
TGCGCCAGCAGCTGGCCACAGGGGGCTACTGATGAAAAACTGTTTTTT
>TRBJ2-7|few|TRBV7-6|NA
CASSSLGDIGEQYF
TGTGCCAGCAGCTCCCTGGGAGACATTGGCGAGCAGTACTTC
>TRBJ2-2|NA|TRBV20-1|TRBD1
CSVTGAGELFF
TGCAGTGTTACAGGGGCCGGGGAGCTGTTTTTT
>TRBJ2-2|NA|TRBV18|TRBD1
CASSPQTGGSAGELFF
TGTGCCAGCTCACCACAGACAGGGGGCTCAGCCGGGGAGCTGTTTTTT
>TRBJ2-3|NA|TRBV18|TRBD2
CASSPGVSSGNTDTQYF
TGTGCCAGCTCACCGGGGGTCTCTAGCGGCAACACAGATACGCAGTATTTT
>TRBJ1-1|NA|TRBV11-3|TRBD1
CASSLGSGVAGGFF
TGTGCCAGCAGCTTAGGCTCGGGAGTGGCAGGGGGTTTCTTT
>TRBJ2-7|NA|TRBV6-6|TRBD1
CASRSGQGAFYEQYF
TGTGCCAGCAGATCCGGACAGGGGGCTTTCTACGAGCAGTACTTC
>TRBJ1-2|NA|TRBV25-1|NA
CASSDTGTYGYTF
TGTGCCAGCAGTGATACAGGGACCTATGGCTACACCTTC
>TRBJ2-1|NA|TRBV24-1|TRBD2
CATSDRAGGPSEQFF
TGTGCCACCAGTGACCGTGCGGGAGGCCCATCTGAGCAGTTCTTC
>TRBJ2-7|NA|TRBV4-1|TRBD2
CASRLLAGGAYEQYF
TGCGCCAGCAGACTACTAGCGGGAGGTGCCTACGAGCAGTACTTC
>TRBJ1-5|few|TRBV4-2|NA
CASSQDGTNSNQPQHF
TGTGCCAGCAGCCAAGATGGGACAAATAGCAATCAGCCCCAGCATTTT
>TRBJ2-5|NA|TRBV24-1|TRBD2
CATSWSLAGGQETQYF
TGTGCCACCAGTTGGAGTCTAGCGGGGGGCCAAGAGACCCAGTACTTC